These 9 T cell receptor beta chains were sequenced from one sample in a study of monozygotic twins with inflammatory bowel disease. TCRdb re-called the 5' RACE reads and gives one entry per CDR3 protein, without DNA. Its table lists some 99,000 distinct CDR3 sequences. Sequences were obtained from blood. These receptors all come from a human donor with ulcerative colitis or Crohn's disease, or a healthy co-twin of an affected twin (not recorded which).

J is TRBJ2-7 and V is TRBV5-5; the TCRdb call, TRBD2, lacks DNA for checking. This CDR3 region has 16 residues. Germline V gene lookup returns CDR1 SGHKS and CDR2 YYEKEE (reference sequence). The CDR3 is CASSLSPGLDYYEQYF. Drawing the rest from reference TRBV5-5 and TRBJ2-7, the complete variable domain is DAGVTQSPTHLIKTRGQQVTLRCSPISGHKSVSWYQQVLGQGPQFIFQYYEKEERGRGNFPDRFSARQFPNYSSELNVNALLLGDSALYLCASSLSPGLDYYEQYFGPGTRLTVT.

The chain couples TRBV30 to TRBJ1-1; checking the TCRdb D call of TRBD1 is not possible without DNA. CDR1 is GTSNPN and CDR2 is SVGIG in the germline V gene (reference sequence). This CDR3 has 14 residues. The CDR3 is CAWSSGVLNTEAFF.

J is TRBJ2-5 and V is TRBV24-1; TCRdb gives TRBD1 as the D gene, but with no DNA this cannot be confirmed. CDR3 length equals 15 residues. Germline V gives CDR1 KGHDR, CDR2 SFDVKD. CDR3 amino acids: CATSDFRAGQETQYF.

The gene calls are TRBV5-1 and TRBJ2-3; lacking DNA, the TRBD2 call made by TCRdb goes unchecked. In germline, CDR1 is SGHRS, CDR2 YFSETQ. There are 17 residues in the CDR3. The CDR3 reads CASSPLPLAVEADTQYF.

The CDR3 sequence: CASSAGMNTEAFF. This sequence joins TRBV5-1 and TRBJ1-1. The CDR3 is 13 amino acids. The germline CDR1 and CDR2 sequences are SGHRS and YFSETQ.

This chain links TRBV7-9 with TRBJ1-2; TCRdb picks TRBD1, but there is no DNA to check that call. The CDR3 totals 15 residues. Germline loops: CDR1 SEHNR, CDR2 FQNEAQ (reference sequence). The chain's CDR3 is CASSSTRGGRGGYTF.

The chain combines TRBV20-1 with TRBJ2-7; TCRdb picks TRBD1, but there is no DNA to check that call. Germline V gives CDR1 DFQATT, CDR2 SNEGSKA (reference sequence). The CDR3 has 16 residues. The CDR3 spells CSARDLLTGTAYEQYF.

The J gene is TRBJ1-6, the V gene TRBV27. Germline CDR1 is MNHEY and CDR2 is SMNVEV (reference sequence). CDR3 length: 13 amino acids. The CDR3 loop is CASSPTMESPLHF.

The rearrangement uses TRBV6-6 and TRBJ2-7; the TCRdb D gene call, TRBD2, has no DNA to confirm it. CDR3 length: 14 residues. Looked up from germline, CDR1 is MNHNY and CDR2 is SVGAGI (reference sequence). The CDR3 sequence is CASSYSGDGYEQYF.